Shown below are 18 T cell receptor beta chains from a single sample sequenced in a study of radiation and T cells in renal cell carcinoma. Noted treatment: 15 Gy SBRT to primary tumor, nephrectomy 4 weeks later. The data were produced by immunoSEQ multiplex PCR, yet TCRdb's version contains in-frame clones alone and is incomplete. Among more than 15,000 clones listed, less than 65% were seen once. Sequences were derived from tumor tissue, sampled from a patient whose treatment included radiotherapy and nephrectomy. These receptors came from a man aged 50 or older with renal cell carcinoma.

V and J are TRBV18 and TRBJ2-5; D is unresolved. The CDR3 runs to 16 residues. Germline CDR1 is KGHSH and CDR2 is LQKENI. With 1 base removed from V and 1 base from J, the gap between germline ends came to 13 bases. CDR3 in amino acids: CASSPRASTSQETQYF. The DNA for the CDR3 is TGTGCCAGCTCACCACGGGCATCGACAAGCCAAGAGACCCAGTACTTC.

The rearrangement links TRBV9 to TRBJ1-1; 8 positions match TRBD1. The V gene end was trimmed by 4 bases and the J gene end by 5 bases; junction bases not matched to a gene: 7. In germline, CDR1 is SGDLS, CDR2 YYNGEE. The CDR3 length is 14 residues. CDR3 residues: CASSPMDRVTEAFF. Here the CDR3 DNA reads TGTGCCAGCAGCCCAATGGACAGGGTAACTGAAGCTTTCTTT.

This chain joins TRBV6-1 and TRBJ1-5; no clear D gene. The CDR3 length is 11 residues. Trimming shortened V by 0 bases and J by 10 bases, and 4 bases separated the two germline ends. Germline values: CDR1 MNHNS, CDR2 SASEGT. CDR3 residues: CASSEAGPQHF. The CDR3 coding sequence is TGTGCCAGCAGTGAAGCTGGTCCCCAGCATTTT.

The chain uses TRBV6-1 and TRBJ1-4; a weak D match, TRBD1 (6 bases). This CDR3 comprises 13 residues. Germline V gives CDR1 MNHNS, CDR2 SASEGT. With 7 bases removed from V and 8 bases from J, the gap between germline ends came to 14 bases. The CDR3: CASNGGAGEKLFF. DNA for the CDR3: TGTGCCAGCAACGGGGGGGCAGGGGAAAAACTGTTTTTT.

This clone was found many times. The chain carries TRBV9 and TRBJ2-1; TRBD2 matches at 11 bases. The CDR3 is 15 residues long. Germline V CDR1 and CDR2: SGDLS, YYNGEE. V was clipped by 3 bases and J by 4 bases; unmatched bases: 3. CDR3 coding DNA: TGTGCCAGCAGCGCGACTAGCGGGATTTACAATGAGCAGTTCTTC. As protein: CASSATSGIYNEQFF.

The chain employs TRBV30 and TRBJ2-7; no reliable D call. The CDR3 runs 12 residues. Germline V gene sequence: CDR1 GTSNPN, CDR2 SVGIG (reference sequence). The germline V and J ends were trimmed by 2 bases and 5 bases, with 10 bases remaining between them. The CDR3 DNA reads TGTGCCTGGAGTTTAGGGCCCAACGAGCAGTACTTC. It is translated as CAWSLGPNEQYF.

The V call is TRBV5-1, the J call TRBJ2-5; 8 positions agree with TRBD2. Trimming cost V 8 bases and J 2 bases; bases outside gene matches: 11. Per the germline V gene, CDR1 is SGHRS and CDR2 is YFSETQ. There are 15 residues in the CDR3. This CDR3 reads CASTRGVAGQETQYF. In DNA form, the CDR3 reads TGCGCCAGTACGAGGGGGGTAGCGGGACAAGAGACCCAGTACTTC. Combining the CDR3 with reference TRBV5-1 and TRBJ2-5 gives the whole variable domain KAGVTQTPRYLIKTRGQQVTLSCSPISGHRSVSWYQQTPGQGLQFLFEYFSETQRNKGNFPGRFSGRQFSNSRSEMNVSTLELGDSALYLCASTRGVAGQETQYFGPGTRLLVL.

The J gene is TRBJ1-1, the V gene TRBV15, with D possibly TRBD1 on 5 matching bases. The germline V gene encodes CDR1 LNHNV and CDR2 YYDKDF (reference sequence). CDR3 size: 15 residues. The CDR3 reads CATHAGTRMNTEAFF. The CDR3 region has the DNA TGTGCGACGCATGCAGGGACGAGGATGAACACTGAAGCTTTCTTT.

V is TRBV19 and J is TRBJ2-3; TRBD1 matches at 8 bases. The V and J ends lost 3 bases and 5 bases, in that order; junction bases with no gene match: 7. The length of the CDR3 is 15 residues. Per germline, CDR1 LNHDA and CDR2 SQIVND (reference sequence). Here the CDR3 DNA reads TGTGCCAGTAGTATCCGAGGACAGGGTGAAGATACGCAGTATTTT. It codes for CASSIRGQGEDTQYF.

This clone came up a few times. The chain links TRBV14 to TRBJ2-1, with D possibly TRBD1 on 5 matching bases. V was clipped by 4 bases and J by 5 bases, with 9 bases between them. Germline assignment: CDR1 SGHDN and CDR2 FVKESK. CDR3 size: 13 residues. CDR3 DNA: TGTGCCAGCAGCCTGGGGCTAGACAATGAGCAGTTCTTC. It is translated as CASSLGLDNEQFF.

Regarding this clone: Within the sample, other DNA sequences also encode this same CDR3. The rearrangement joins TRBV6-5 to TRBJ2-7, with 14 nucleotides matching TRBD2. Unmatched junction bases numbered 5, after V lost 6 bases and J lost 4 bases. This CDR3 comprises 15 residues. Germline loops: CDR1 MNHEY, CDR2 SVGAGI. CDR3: CASRLGLAGVYEQYF. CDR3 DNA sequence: TGTGCCAGCAGATTGGGACTAGCGGGAGTGTACGAGCAGTACTTC.

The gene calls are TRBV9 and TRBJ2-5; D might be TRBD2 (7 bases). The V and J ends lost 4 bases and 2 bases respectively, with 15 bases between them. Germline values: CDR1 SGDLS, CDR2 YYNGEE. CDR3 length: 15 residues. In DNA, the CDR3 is TGTGCCAGCAGCCCCTTGGGGGGGGCGCAAGAGACCCAGTACTTC. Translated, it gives CASSPLGGAQETQYF. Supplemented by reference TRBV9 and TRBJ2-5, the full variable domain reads DSGVTQTPKHLITATGQRVTLRCSPRSGDLSVYWYQQSLDQGLQFLIQYYNGEERAKGNILERFSAQQFPDLHSELNLSSLELGDSALYFCASSPLGGAQETQYFGPGTRLLVL.

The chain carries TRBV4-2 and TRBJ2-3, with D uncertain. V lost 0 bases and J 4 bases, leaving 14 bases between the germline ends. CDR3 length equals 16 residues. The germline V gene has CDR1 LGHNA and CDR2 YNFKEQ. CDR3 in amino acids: CASSQESSAKSDTQYF. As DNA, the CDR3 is TGTGCCAGCAGCCAAGAGTCCAGCGCCAAGTCAGATACGCAGTATTTT.

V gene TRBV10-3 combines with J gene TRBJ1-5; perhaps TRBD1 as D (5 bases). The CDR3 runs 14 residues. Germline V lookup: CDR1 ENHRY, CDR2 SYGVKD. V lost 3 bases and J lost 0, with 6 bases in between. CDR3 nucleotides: TGTGCCATCAGTGAAGGGGTTAGCAATCAGCCCCAGCATTTT. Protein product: CAISEGVSNQPQHF.

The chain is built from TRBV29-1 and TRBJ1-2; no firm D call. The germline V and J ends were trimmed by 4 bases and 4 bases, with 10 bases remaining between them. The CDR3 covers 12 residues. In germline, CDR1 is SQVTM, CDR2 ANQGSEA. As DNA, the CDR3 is TGCAGCGTTGCCGCGGGAGTCTATGGCTACACCTTC. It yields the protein CSVAAGVYGYTF.

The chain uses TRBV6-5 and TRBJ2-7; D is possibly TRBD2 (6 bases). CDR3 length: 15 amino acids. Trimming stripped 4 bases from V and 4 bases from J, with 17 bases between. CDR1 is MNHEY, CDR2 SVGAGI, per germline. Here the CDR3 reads CASSSPGTQRYEQYF. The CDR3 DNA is TGTGCCAGCAGTTCCCCCGGGACTCAGCGATACGAGCAGTACTTC.

The CDR3 here is CASTLDRDTDTQYF. Written as DNA, the CDR3 is TGTGCCAGCACCCTGGACAGGGACACAGATACGCAGTATTTT. The chain is built from TRBV6-1 and TRBJ2-3, with 8 bases aligning to TRBD1. Unmatched junction bases numbered 5, after V lost 7 bases and J lost 2 bases. CDR1 and CDR2 (germline): MNHNS, SASEGT. The CDR3 length is 14 residues.

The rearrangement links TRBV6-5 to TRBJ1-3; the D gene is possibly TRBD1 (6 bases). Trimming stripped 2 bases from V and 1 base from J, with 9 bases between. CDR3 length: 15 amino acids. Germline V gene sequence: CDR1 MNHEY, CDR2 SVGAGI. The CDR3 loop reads CASSYRGRSGNTIYF. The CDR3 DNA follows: TGTGCCAGCAGTTACAGGGGGAGGTCTGGAAACACCATATATTTT.